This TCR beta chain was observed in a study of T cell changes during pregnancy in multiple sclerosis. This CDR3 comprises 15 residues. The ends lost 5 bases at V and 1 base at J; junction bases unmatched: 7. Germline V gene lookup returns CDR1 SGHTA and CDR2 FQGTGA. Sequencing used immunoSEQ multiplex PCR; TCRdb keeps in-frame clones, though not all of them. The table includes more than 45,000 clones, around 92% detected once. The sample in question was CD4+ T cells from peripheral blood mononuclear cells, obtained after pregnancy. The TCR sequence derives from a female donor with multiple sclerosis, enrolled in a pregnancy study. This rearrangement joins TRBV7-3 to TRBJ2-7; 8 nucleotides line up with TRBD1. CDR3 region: CASSEGQGRSYEQYF. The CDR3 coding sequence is TGTGCCAGCAGCGAAGGACAGGGACGTTCCTACGAGCAGTACTTC.